The 9 T cell receptor beta chains given below trace back to one sample, sequenced in a study of CD8 T cells in ankylosing spondylitis. TCRdb reprocessed the 5' RACE reads via MiXCR and lists one record per CDR3 protein. The sample has under 250,000 distinct CDR3 sequences, roughly a third seen once; the top ten hold roughly 4%. Sequencing input: blood, either unsorted or a sorted T cell fraction (not recorded which). These receptor sequences come from a male donor with ankylosing spondylitis or in good health (not recorded which).

The rearrangement joins TRBV5-1 to TRBJ1-1; D is undetermined. The CDR3 extends over 14 amino acids. The V gene lost 6 bases and the J gene lost 1 base, with 13 bases spanning the gap. Germline assignment: CDR1 SGHRS and CDR2 YFSETQ. The CDR3, as DNA: TGCGCCAGCAACAATCAAGACGGGAACACTGAAGCTTTCTTT. Its protein is CASNNQDGNTEAFF.

The gene calls are TRBV10-3 and TRBJ1-2; the D is unclear. Germline CDR1 ENHRY, CDR2 SYGVKD. This CDR3 is built from 15 residues. Trimming removed 0 bases at V and 7 bases at J, with 15 bases between. This chain's CDR3 is CAISESGGQESGYTF. CDR3 sequence (DNA): TGTGCCATCAGTGAGTCGGGAGGTCAGGAAAGTGGCTACACCTTC.

The chain links TRBV6-4 to TRBJ1-1; the D gene is possibly TRBD1 (6 bases). Germline V CDR1 and CDR2: MRHNA, SNTAGT. This CDR3 spans 13 amino acids. V was cut by 3 bases and J by 4 bases, with 9 bases left in between. This CDR3 reads CASSEQGTTEAFF. The CDR3 DNA follows: TGTGCCAGCAGTGAACAGGGAACCACTGAAGCTTTCTTT.

Only a few counts were recorded for this clonotype. V usage is TRBV20-1 and J usage is TRBJ2-5; D possibly corresponds to TRBD2 (5 bases). This CDR3 has 16 amino acids. Germline assignment: CDR1 DFQATT and CDR2 SNEGSKA (reference sequence). V lost 0 bases to trimming and J lost 1 base, with 15 bases between them. Here the CDR3 DNA reads TGCAGTGCTAGAGATATGAGGGCCGTTCCCCAAGAGACCCAGTACTTC. Amino acid sequence: CSARDMRAVPQETQYF.

This clonotype was counted many times. This chain uses TRBV20-1 with TRBJ2-3, with 13 bases that match TRBD2. V lost 5 bases, J lost 0 bases, and 8 bases stayed unmatched. This CDR3 is 17 amino acids long. Germline-derived CDR1 and CDR2 are DFQATT and SNEGSKA (reference sequence). The CDR3 DNA sequence: TGCAGTGCTGACCCACTAGCGGGGGGGATCAGCACAGATACGCAGTATTTT. Protein: CSADPLAGGISTDTQYF.

This clonotype was seen more than once but under ten times. The chain is built from TRBV20-1 and TRBJ1-2, with 8 bases matching TRBD1. CDR3 length: 17 residues. V lost 6 bases, J lost 1 base, and 16 bases stayed unmatched. Germline assignment: CDR1 DFQATT and CDR2 SNEGSKA (reference sequence). The CDR3 DNA reads as TGCAGTGCCTACGGGGAGGACAGGGAAAATTTTAACTATGGCTACACCTTC. Its translation is CSAYGEDRENFNYGYTF.

In nucleotides, the CDR3 is TGTGCCAGCAGCTTTCTAGGCATTCGGAACACCGGGGAGCTGTTTTTT. Translating gives CASSFLGIRNTGELFF. The V and J genes are TRBV5-6 and TRBJ2-2; D gene ambiguous. Trimming took off 2 bases at V and 1 base at J, with 12 bases between the two ends. The CDR3 runs to 16 residues. Germline lookup yields CDR1 SGHDT and CDR2 YYEEEE.

A few counts support this clonotype. This chain uses TRBV12-3 or TRBV12-4 with TRBJ2-3; TRBD2 agrees at 11 bases. The CDR3 is 15 amino acids. J was trimmed by 8 bases and V by 5 bases; bases with no gene match: 9. The DNA for the CDR3 is TGTGCCAGCAGTCCTCGACTAGCGGGGAGCGGTACGCAGTATTTT. Translating it yields CASSPRLAGSGTQYF.

The chain combines TRBV7-9 with TRBJ1-4, with 9 bases fitting TRBD1. Per germline, CDR1 SEHNR and CDR2 FQNEAQ (reference sequence). The V and J ends lost 11 bases and 6 bases, in that order; junction bases with no gene match: 7. This CDR3 region has 13 residues. Here the CDR3 DNA reads TGTGCCTCGAACCGGGACAGGGATGAAAAACTGTTTTTT. As protein: CASNRDRDEKLFF.